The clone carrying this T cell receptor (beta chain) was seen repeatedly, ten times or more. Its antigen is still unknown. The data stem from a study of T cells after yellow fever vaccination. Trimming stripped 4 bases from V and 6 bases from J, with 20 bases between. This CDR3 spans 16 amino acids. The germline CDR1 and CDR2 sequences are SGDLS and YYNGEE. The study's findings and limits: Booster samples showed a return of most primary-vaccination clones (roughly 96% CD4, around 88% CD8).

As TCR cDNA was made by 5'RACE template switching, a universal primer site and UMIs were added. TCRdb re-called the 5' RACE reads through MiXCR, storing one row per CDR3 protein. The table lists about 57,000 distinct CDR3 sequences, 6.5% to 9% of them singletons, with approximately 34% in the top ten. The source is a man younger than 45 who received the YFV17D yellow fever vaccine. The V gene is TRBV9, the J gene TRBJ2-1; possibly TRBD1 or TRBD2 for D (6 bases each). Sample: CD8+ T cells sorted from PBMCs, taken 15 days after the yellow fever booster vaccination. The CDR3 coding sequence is TGTGCCAGCAGCTCCACGGGGGCCCTCGGGTTCAATGAGCAGTTCTTC. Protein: CASSSTGALGFNEQFF.